What follows is one TCR beta chain and its context. Antigen specificity is unknown. This entry comes from a study of T cell clonotyping in hematopoietic cell transplantation. Whole-study findings and limits: Recipient TCR diversity dropped after transplant; expanded clonotypes rose from day 30 to 180. Higher Inverse Simpson Index values in graft donor and pretransplant recipient predicted broader posttransplant TCR diversity.

Germline values: CDR1 SGHVS, CDR2 FQNEAQ. V lost 5 bases to trimming and J lost 0 bases, with 11 bases between them. The CDR3 has 15 residues. Blood collection times were about day -28 and days 30, 100, 180 posttransplant. Using immunoSEQ multiplex PCR, the repertoire was profiled, and TCRdb retains in-frame clones only, with some absent. The sample shows 13,000 or so clones, just under 95% of them seen only once. The chain recombines TRBV7-8 with TRBJ1-3; D remains unclear. The origin of this receptor is a female patient aged 50-59 years who had an allogeneic stem cell transplant from an unrelated donor, so the T cells may come from the graft donor. Some clones in this sample may be carry-over from other donors' samples. Sample: PBMCs, taken 100 days after allogeneic stem cell transplant. CDR3 sequence: CASSPIGSSGNTIYF. The CDR3, as DNA: TGTGCCAGCAGCCCAATAGGTAGCTCTGGAAACACCATATATTTT. The whole variable domain, filled in from reference TRBV7-8 and TRBJ1-3, reads GAGVSQSPRYKVAKRGQDVALRCDPISGHVSLFWYQQALGQGPEFLTYFQNEAQLDKSGLPSDRFFAERPEGSVSTLKIQRTQQEDSAVYLCASSPIGSSGNTIYFGEGSWLTVV.